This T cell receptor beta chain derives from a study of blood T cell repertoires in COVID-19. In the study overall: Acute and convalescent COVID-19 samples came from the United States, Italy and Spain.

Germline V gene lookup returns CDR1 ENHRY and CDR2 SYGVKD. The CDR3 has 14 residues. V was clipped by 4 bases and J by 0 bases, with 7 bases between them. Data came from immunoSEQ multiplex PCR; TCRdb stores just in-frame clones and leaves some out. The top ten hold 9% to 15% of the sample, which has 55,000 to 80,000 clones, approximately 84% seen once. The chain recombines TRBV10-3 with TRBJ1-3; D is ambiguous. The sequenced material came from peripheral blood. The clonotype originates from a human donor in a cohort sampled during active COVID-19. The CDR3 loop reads CAISVQSSGNTIYF. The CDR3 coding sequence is TGTGCCATCAGTGTACAGAGCTCTGGAAACACCATATATTTT.